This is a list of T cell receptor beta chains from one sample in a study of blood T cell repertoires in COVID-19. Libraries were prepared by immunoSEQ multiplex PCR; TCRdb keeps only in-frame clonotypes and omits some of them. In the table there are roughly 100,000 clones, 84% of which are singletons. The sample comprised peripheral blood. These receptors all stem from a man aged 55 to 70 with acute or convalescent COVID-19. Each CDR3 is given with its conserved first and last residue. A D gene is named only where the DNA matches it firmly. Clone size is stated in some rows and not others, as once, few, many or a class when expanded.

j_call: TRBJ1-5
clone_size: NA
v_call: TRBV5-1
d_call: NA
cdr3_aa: CASSLGDWNQPQHF
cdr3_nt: TGCGCCAGCAGCTTGGGGGACTGGAATCAACCCCAGCATTTT

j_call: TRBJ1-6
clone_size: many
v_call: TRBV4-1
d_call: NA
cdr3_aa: CASSQGGRGSYNSPLHF
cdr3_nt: TGCGCCAGCAGCCAAGGTGGAAGGGGGAGCTATAATTCACCCCTCCACTTT

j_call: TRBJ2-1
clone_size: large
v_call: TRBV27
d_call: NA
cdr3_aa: CASSQTRNGGDYNEQFF
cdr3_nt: TGTGCCAGCAGTCAGACTAGGAATGGCGGGGACTACAATGAGCAGTTCTTC

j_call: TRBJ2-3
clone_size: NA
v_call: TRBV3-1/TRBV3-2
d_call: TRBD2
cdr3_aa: CASSLSGRDTDTQYF
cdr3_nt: TGTGCCAGCAGCCTTAGCGGGAGAGACACAGATACGCAGTATTTT

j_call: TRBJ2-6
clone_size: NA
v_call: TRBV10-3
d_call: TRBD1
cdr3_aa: CAISYTGTGSAGANVLTF
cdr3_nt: TGTGCCATCAGTTACACCGGGACAGGGAGTGCTGGGGCCAACGTCCTGACTTTC

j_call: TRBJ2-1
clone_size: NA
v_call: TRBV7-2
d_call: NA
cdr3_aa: CASSSASISNEQFF
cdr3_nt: TGTGCCAGCAGCTCGGCTAGCATCTCCAATGAGCAGTTCTTC

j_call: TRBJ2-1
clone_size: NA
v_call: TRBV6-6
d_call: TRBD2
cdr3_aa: CASSPFGGSSYNEQFF
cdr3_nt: TGTGCCAGCAGTCCCTTCGGCGGGAGCTCCTACAATGAGCAGTTCTTC

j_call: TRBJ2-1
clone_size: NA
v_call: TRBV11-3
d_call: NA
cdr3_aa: CASSSGLNNEQFF
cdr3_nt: TGTGCCAGCAGCTCGGGACTGAATAATGAGCAGTTCTTC

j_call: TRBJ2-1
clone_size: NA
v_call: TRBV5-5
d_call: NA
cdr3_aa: CASSLVGGPTNEQFF
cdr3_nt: TGTGCCAGCAGCTTGGTTGGCGGGCCTACTAATGAGCAGTTCTTC

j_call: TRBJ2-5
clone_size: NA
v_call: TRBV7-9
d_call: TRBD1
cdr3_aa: CASSPPQGASQETQYF
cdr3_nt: TGTGCCAGCAGCCCCCCCCAGGGGGCCTCACAAGAGACCCAGTACTTC

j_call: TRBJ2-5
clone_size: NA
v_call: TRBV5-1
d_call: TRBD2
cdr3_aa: CASTPRVAGTQETQYF
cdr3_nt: TGCGCCAGCACCCCGAGGGTAGCGGGGACGCAAGAGACCCAGTACTTC

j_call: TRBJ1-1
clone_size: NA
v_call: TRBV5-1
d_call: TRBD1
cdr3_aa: CASSGTGQGDTEAFF
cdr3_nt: TGCGCCAGCAGCGGAACGGGACAGGGAGACACTGAAGCTTTCTTT

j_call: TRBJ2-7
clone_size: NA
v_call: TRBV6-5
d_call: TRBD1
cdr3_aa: CASSPTGGRAYEQYF
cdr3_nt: TGTGCCAGCAGCCCCACAGGGGGCCGAGCCTACGAGCAGTACTTC

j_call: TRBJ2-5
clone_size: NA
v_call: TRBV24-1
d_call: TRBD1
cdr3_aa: CATSDPGQGGETQYF
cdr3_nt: TGTGCCACCAGTGATCCGGGACAGGGCGGCGAGACCCAGTACTTC

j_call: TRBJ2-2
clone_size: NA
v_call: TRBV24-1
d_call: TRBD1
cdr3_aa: CATSDFRQGNTGELFF
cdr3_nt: TGTGCCACCAGTGATTTCAGACAGGGAAACACCGGGGAGCTGTTTTTT

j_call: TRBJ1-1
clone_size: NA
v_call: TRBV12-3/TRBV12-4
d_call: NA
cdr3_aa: CASSFAGSTEAFF
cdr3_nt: TGTGCCAGCAGTTTCGCTGGGAGCACTGAAGCTTTCTTT

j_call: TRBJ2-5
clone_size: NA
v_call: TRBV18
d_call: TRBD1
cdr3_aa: CASSPPGQGAETQYF
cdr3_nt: TGTGCCAGCTCACCTCCGGGACAGGGGGCGGAGACCCAGTACTTC

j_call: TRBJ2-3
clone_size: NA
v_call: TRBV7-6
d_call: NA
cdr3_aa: CASSWRGGPTDTQYF
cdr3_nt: TGTGCCAGCAGCTGGAGGGGGGGACCCACAGATACGCAGTATTTT

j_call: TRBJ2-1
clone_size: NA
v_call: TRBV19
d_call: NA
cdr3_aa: CASSGTGAGDNNEQFF
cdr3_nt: TGTGCCAGTAGTGGGACTGGGGCGGGTGATAACAATGAGCAGTTCTTC

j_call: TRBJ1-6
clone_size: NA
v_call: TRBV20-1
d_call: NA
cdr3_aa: CSALLHSPLHF
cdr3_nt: TGCAGTGCCCTTCTACATTCACCCCTCCACTTT

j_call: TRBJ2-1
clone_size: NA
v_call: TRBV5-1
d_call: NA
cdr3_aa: CASSLGQNYNEQFF
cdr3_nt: TGCGCCAGCAGCTTGGGACAAAACTACAATGAGCAGTTCTTC

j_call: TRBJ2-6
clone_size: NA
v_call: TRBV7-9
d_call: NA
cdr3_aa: CASSLGIGASGANVLTF
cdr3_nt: TGTGCCAGCAGCTTAGGTATCGGAGCCTCTGGGGCCAACGTCCTGACTTTC

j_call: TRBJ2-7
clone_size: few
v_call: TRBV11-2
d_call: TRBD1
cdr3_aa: CASSSTRGQQYF
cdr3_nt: TGTGCCAGCAGCTCTACCAGGGGGCAGCAGTACTTC

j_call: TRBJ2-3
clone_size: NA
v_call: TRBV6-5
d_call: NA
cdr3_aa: CASSSPHGRTDTQYF
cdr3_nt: TGTGCCAGCAGTTCCCCCCACGGGAGAACAGATACGCAGTATTTT

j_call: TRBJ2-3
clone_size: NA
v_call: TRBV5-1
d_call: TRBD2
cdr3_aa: CASSLRAGTRTDTQYF
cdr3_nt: TGCGCCAGCAGCTTACGTGCCGGGACTAGGACAGATACGCAGTATTTT

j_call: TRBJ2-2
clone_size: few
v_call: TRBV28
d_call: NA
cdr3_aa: CASSSHWGQNGELFF
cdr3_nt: TGTGCCAGCAGCTCCCATTGGGGGCAGAACGGGGAGCTGTTTTTT

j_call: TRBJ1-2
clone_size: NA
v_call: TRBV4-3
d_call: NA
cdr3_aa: CASSRTRDTLGYTF
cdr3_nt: TGCGCCAGCAGCCGGACCCGGGACACCCTGGGGTACACCTTC

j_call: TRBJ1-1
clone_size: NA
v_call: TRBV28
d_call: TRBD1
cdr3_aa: CASSSSTGWGYTEAFF
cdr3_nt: TGTGCCAGCAGTTCCTCGACAGGGTGGGGGTACACTGAAGCTTTCTTT

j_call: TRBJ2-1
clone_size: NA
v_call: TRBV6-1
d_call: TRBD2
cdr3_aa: CASSDGLAGRGYEQFF
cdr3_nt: TGTGCCAGCAGTGACGGACTAGCGGGGAGGGGCTATGAGCAGTTCTTC

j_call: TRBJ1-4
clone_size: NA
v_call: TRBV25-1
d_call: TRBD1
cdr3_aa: CASSEAGQGNEKLFF
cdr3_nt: TGTGCCAGCAGTGAAGCGGGACAGGGTAATGAAAAACTGTTTTTT

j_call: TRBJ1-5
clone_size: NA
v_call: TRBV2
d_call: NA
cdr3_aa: CASSEEAGYQPQHF
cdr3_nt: TGTGCCAGCAGTGAGGAGGCGGGATATCAGCCCCAGCATTTT

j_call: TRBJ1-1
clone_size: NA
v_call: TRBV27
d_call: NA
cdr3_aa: CASSAHLNTEAFF
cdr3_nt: TGTGCCAGCAGTGCCCACTTGAACACTGAAGCTTTCTTT

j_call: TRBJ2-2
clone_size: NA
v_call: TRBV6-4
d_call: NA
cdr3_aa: CANPRPSADTGELFF
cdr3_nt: TGTGCCAACCCTAGACCTAGCGCAGACACCGGGGAGCTGTTTTTT

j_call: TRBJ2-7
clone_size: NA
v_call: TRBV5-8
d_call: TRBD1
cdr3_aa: CASSSSFGTGNEQYF
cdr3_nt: TGTGCCAGCAGCTCAAGTTTCGGGACAGGGAACGAGCAGTACTTC

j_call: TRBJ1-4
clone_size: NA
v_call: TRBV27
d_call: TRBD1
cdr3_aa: CASTNTQGANEKLFF
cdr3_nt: TGTGCCAGCACCAACACCCAGGGGGCTAATGAAAAACTGTTTTTT

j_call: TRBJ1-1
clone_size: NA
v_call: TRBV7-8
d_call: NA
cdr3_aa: CASSLGGVNTEAFF
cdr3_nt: TGTGCCAGCAGCTTAGGAGGAGTGAACACTGAAGCTTTCTTT

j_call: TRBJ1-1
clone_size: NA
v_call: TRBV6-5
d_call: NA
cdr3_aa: CASTTGNTEAFF
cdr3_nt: TGTGCCAGCACGACAGGGAACACTGAAGCTTTCTTT

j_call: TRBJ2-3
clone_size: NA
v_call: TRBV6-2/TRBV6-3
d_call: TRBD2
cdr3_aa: CASSSVSGGSTDTQYF
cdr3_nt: TGTGCCAGCAGTTCGGTTAGCGGGGGTAGCACAGATACGCAGTATTTT

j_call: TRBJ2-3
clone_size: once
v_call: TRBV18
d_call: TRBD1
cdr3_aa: CASSPADRVADTQYF
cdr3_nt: TGTGCCAGCTCACCCGCTGACAGGGTGGCAGATACGCAGTATTTT

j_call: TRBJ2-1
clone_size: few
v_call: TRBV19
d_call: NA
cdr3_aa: CASSIETTPSNEQFF
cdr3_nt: TGTGCCAGTAGTATAGAGACTACTCCAAGCAATGAGCAGTTCTTC

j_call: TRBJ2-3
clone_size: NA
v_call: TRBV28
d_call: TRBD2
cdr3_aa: CASSLHLAGGSDTQYF
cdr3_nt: TGTGCCAGCAGCCTGCATCTAGCGGGAGGGTCCGATACGCAGTATTTT